This section outlines one T cell receptor (beta chain) sequence together with its context. As handled by the study authors: Nucleated cell counts were estimated from reference gene primer amplification. Profiled with immunoSEQ multiplex PCR; TCRdb holds only in-frame clones, not every one. V and J calls and clone size are given by that table; D and trimming were obtained from the DNA. Of 250,000 to 300,000 clones in the sample, about nine tenths were seen once. Germline V gives CDR1 LGHNT, CDR2 FRNRAP. The V end was cut by 6 bases, the J end by 9 bases, with 12 bases between. CDR3 length equals 12 residues. The sample is drawn from a study of blood T cell repertoires in COVID-19. Study overall: COVID-19 samples collected from the United States, Italy and Spain covered acute and convalescent phases. T cells, B-cell-depleted T cells, or PBMCs provided the cDNA or gDNA that served as material.

The sample was peripheral blood. The chain is built from TRBV12-5 and TRBJ2-1; the D is unclear. This TCR was recovered from a woman in her thirties who had recovered from COVID-19. The DNA of the CDR3 is TGTGCTAGTGGCCAACATTGGGCTGAGCAGTTCTTC. Protein product: CASGQHWAEQFF. The variable domain in full, completed from reference TRBV12-5 and TRBJ2-1, reads DARVTQTPRHKVTEMGQEVTMRCQPILGHNTVFWYRQTMMQGLELLAYFRNRAPLDDSGMPKDRFSAEMPDATLATLKIQPSEPRDSAVYFCASGQHWAEQFFGPGTRLTVL.